The clone carrying this TCR beta chain was seen a single time. What it recognizes is unknown. PCR was performed using 60 Vbeta and 13 Jbeta primers. Measured with immunoSEQ multiplex PCR; TCRdb has only the in-frame clones, and not every one. The repertoire consists of fewer than 110,000 clones, with about 80% occurring once and the leading ten covering roughly 8%. This specimen comes from a study of cytomegalovirus exposure and HLA in healthy donors. Study in general: Roughly 85 million unique TCRs from HLA-typed donors made up an early data release.

The CDR3 contains 13 residues. Per germline, CDR1 SGHAT and CDR2 FQDESV (reference sequence). Trimming took 5 bases from V and 12 from J; bases not matched to a gene: 11. General study findings and limits: The study recorded around 160 TCR beta chains that were cytomegalovirus-associated. Equally common other TCR beta chains were less clonally expanded than HLA-associated ones, a later analysis found. High sensitivity and specificity were reportedly achieved when the classifier diagnosed cytomegalovirus status.

This clonotype was sampled from a man aged 25 to 40 in good health and CMV-seronegative. The rearrangement joins TRBV11-1 to TRBJ1-1, with 8 bases identical to TRBD1. The sequenced sample consisted of PBMCs. Written as DNA, the CDR3 is TGTGCCAGCAGCCCGGACAGGGCTGGTCGAACTTTCTTT. Its protein is CASSPDRAGRTFF.